This T cell receptor beta chain appears in the sequencing data of a study of molecular identifiers for immune sequencing clone quantification. About the research overall: Replicates split RNA from roughly 20,000 or 100,000 naive CD8 cells five ways, and the researchers sequenced four portions.

With regard to this clonotype: A read error may produce the germline difference seen at one junction end.

TCRdb re-called the PCR reads with MiXCR, one entry per CDR3 protein. The table includes over 600,000 distinct CDR3 sequences, about 20% detected once. The V gene's germline CDR1 is LGHNA and CDR2 YSLEER. This CDR3 is 14 amino acids long. Sequencing was done on a sample of naive CD8+ T cells from blood, with Jurkat cell RNA spiked in. As to subset: FACS-sorted CD8+CD4-CCR7+CD45RA+ naive T cells. J is TRBJ1-1 and V is TRBV4-3; D is possibly TRBD1 (6 bases). This TCR came from a human donor in good health. Some libraries in this study had Jurkat cell RNA spiked in. The CDR3 nucleotides read TGCGCCAGCAGCCAGACTCAGGGGAACGCTGAAGCTTTCTTT. This translates into CASSQTQGNAEAFF.